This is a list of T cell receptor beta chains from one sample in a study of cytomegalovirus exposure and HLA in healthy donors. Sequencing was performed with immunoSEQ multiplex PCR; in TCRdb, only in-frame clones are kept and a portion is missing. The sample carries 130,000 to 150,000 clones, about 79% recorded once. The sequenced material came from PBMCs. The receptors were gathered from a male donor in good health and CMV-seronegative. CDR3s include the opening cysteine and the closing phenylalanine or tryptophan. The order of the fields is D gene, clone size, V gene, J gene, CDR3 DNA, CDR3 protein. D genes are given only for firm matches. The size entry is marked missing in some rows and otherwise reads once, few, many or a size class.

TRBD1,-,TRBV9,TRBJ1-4,TGTGCCAGCAGCGCCCGGCAGGGGGTCAATGAAAAACTGTTTTTT,CASSARQGVNEKLFF
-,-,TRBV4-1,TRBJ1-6,TGCGCCAGCAGCCAAGGTACAGCAACCTCCTATAATTCACCCCTCCACTTT,CASSQGTATSYNSPLHF
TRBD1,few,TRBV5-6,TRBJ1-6,TGTGCCAGCAGCTTGGGTACAGGGGGTAGCAATTCACCCCTCCACTTT,CASSLGTGGSNSPLHF
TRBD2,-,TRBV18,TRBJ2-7,TGTGCCAGCTCACGGGCGGGGGGGACCTCCTACGAGCAGTACTTC,CASSRAGGTSYEQYF
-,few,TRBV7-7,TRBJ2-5,TGTGCTAGCAGCCCTCAGGGGGAGACCCAGTACTTC,CASSPQGETQYF
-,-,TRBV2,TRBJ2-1,TGTGCCAGCAGTGGGGAGCGGACCTCCTACAATGAGCAGTTCTTC,CASSGERTSYNEQFF
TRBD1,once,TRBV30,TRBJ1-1,TGTGCCTGGAGTAGGGGGGGGACAGGTAACACTGAAGCTTTCTTT,CAWSRGGTGNTEAFF
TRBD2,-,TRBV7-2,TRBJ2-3,TGTGCCAGCAGCTTAGGACCCACCGGGACTAGCGGACGCACAGATACGCAGTATTTT,CASSLGPTGTSGRTDTQYF
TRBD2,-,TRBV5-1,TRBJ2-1,TGCGCCAGCGAGGGACTAGCGGGAGTGGATGAGCAGTTCTTC,CASEGLAGVDEQFF
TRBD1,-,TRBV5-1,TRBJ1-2,TGCGCCAGCAGCTTGGCAGGGGGTCCCCAAAACAACTATGGCTACACCTTC,CASSLAGGPQNNYGYTF
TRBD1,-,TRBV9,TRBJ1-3,TGTGCCAGCGGCCCGACAGGGGATTTGAACACCATATATTTT,CASGPTGDLNTIYF
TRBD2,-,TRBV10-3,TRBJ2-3,TGTGCCATCAGTGACCTTCTAGCGGACGACGTACGTGTAGATACGCAGTATTTT,CAISDLLADDVRVDTQYF
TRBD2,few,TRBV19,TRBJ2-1,TGTGCCAGTAGTCGGACTAGACTCTCCTACAATGAGCAGTTCTTC,CASSRTRLSYNEQFF
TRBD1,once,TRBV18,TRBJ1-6,TGTGCCAGCTCAACGACAGGGGAAATCACCTATAATTCACCCCTCCACTTT,CASSTTGEITYNSPLHF
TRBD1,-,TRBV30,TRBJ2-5,TGTGCCTGGAGGGACGGGACAGCTAAAGAGACCCAGTACTTC,CAWRDGTAKETQYF
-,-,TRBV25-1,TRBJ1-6,TGTGCCAGCAGTGTGAGGGAAAATTCACCCCTCCACTTT,CASSVRENSPLHF
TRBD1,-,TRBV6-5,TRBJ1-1,TGTACCAGCAGTTATGCAGGGGGTATTGACGCTGAAGCTTTCTTT,CTSSYAGGIDAEAFF
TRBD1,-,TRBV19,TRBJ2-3,TGTGCCAGTAGTACTTATTTGCCAGGGGGTACAGATACGCAGTATTTT,CASSTYLPGGTDTQYF
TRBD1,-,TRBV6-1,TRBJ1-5,TGTGCCAGCAGTGGCAGGGGGGCTAGCAATCAGCCCCAGCATTTT,CASSGRGASNQPQHF
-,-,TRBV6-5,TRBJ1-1,TGTGCCAGCAGTTACTCATTGACAGACATGAACACTGAAGCTTTCTTT,CASSYSLTDMNTEAFF
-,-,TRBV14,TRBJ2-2,TGTGCCAGCAGCCAAGTACTCGGGAGTGGCACCGGGGAGCTGTTTTTT,CASSQVLGSGTGELFF
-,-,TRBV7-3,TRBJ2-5,TGTGCCAGCAGCTCGGTTGGCGGGCAAGAGACCCAGTACTTC,CASSSVGGQETQYF
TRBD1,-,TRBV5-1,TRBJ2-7,TGCGCCAGCAGCACCGAACTGGGACAGACAATTAACTCCTACGAGCAGTACTTC,CASSTELGQTINSYEQYF
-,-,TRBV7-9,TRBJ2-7,TGTGCCAGCAGCTCGGGACGGGAGTTGAAGTACTTC,CASSSGRELKYF
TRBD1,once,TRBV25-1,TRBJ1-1,TGTGCCAGCAGTGATCAACAGGGGCGGGCTGAAGCTTTCTTT,CASSDQQGRAEAFF
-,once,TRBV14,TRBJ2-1,TGTGCCAGCAGCCAACGGGCGGGCAATGAGCAGTTCTTC,CASSQRAGNEQFF
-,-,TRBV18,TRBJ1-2,TGTGCCAGCTCACCCGACACCGTCTATGGCTACACCTTC,CASSPDTVYGYTF
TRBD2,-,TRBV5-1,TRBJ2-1,TGCGCCAGCAGCCTATTCCGGACTAGCGGGGCTGCCTACAATGAGCAGTTCTTC,CASSLFRTSGAAYNEQFF
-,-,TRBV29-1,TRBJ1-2,TGCAGCGTTGGGGGGGAGAGCGGCTACTATGGCTACACCTTC,CSVGGESGYYGYTF
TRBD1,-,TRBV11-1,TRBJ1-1,TGTGCCAGCAGCCTCCGGGACAGGGGGCGGGATACTGAAGCTTTCTTT,CASSLRDRGRDTEAFF
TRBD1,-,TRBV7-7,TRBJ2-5,TGTGCTAGCAGCCCCGGGACAGGTTATCAAGAGACCCAGTACTTC,CASSPGTGYQETQYF
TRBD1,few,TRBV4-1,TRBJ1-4,TGCGCCAGCAGCTTTCGGACAGGGGTTGCAACTAATGAAAAACTGTTTTTT,CASSFRTGVATNEKLFF
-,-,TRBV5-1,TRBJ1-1,TGCGCCAGCAGCTTGGAGACAGGCAGGCGGGACACTGAAGCTTTCTTT,CASSLETGRRDTEAFF
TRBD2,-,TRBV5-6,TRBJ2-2,TGTGCCAGCAGCTTGGCCCCCGGGAGGGAAGGCGGGGAGCTGTTTTTT,CASSLAPGREGGELFF
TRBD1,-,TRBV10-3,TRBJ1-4,TGTGCCATCAGTCAGGACAGGGGGGGATTAACTAATGAAAAACTGTTTTTT,CAISQDRGGLTNEKLFF
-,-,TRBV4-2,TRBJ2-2,TGTGCCAGCAGCCAACAGAACAGGGCTGGGAACACCGGGGAGCTGTTTTTT,CASSQQNRAGNTGELFF
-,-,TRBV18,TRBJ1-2,TGTGCCAGCTCACCATTCGCTTCAGACCGAACAGGCTATGGCTACACCTTC,CASSPFASDRTGYGYTF
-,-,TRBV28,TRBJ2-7,TGTGCCAGCAGCTCCCCCTACGAGCAGTACTTC,CASSSPYEQYF
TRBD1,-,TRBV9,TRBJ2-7,TGTGCCAGCAGCGCCACAGGGGGCACTTTTTACGAGCAGTACTTC,CASSATGGTFYEQYF
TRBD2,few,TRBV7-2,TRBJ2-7,TGTGCCAGCAGCTTTAGCGGGAGTCGCGGGCAGTACTTC,CASSFSGSRGQYF
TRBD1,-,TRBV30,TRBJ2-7,TGTGCCTGGACCCCAGGGGGCGTATACGAGCAGTACTTC,CAWTPGGVYEQYF
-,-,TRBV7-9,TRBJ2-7,TGTGCCAGCAGCTTAGGTCCAAAAGAGCAGTACTTC,CASSLGPKEQYF
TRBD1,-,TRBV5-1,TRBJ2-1,TGCGCCAGCAGCCCTGGACAGGGGGCGGATTATCGGCGGTTCTTC,CASSPGQGADYRRFF
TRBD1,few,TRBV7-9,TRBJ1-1,TGTGCCAGCAGCTCAGGGACAGGGGACACTGAAGCTTTCTTT,CASSSGTGDTEAFF
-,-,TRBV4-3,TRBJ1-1,TGCGCCAGCAGCCAAGATCGTGTAGGGAATGGGAGGAACACTGAAGCTTTCTTT,CASSQDRVGNGRNTEAFF
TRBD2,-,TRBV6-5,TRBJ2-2,TGTGCCAGCAGTTACCTTAGCGGGAGGGGAGGCGGGGAGCTGTTTTTT,CASSYLSGRGGGELFF
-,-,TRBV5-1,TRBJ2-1,TGCGCCAGCAGCTTGGCGGGCGGGCAGGGAGGCTACAATGAGCAGTTCTTC,CASSLAGGQGGYNEQFF
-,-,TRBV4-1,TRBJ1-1,TGCGCCAGCAGCCAAGTTCCAGGTAACACTGAAGCTTTCTTT,CASSQVPGNTEAFF